The entry that follows covers one T cell receptor beta chain sequence. V lost 4 bases and J 0 bases, leaving 22 bases between the germline ends. The CDR3 spans 20 residues. CDR1 and CDR2 (germline): LGHDT, YNNKEL (reference sequence). This entry comes from a study of regulatory T cells in long-lasting Graves disease. CDR3-region Arm-PCR and iRepertoire HTBI primers produced the TCR beta libraries. TCRdb independently ran MiXCR on the multiplex PCR reads; one entry per CDR3 protein. The data show about 210,000 distinct CDR3 sequences, around 19% seen once. Time point noted: newly diagnosed GD, antithyroid drugs for less than 3 months. The authors made the TCR library using RNA they extracted from PBMCs. This sample also belongs to another study, concerning T cells in Graves' hyperthyroidism and ophthalmopathy.

V usage is TRBV3-1 and J usage is TRBJ2-6, with D perhaps assigned TRBD1 or TRBD2 (6 bases each). The clonotype originates from a young woman with Graves disease. Sequencing was performed on peripheral blood mononuclear cells (PBMCs), taken at new diagnosis, from a patient treated with antithyroid drugs. CDR3 loop: CASSPGVGDTGLSGANVLTF. CDR3 coding DNA: TGTGCCAGCAGCCCGGGGGTAGGGGACACGGGTCTCTCTGGGGCCAACGTCCTGACTTTC.